In this sample, the clone carrying this T cell receptor (beta chain) turned up once. No antigen is known for it. The sample is drawn from a study of cytomegalovirus exposure and HLA in healthy donors. The overall study: According to later analysis, the same platform produced the 110 or so validation and around 730 first-cohort repertoires. General study results and limits: In the 120 validation repertoires, a later analysis found that first-cohort TCR clusters tended to co-occur. Most TCR sequences proved rare, with some public TCRs found in many donors.

Assay: immunoSEQ multiplex PCR; the TCRdb copy retains only in-frame clones and omits some. Of 130,000 to 150,000 clones detected, over 80% appear once; the ten largest clones hold 4.5% to 5.5%. This CDR3 comprises 13 residues. V lost 5 bases to trimming and J lost 7 bases; unmatched junction nucleotides: 7. Looked up from germline, CDR1 is SQVTM and CDR2 is ANQGSEA. Material: PBMCs. This TCR derives from a man between 18 and 35 years old in good health and CMV-seropositive. The V gene is TRBV29-1, the J gene TRBJ2-1; TRBD2 matches at 8 bases. CDR3 sequence: CSVNTGTRNEQFF. The CDR3 coding sequence is TGCAGCGTTAACACCGGGACTAGAAATGAGCAGTTCTTC.